Shown below are 20 T cell receptor beta chains from a single sample sequenced in a study of blood T cell repertoires in COVID-19. Data came from immunoSEQ multiplex PCR; TCRdb stores just in-frame clones and leaves some out. Seen here are roughly 230,000 clones, under 90% observed once, and the top ten hold 3.5% to 4%. The sequenced material came from PBMCs or T cells enriched from blood (not recorded which). Source of these receptors: a woman in her twenties or thirties with acute COVID-19.

V is TRBV18 and J is TRBJ1-2, with 9 nucleotides matching TRBD1. Germline V gene data show CDR1 as KGHSH and CDR2 as LQKENI. There are 15 residues in the CDR3. With V trimmed by 0 bases and J by 2 bases, 1 base remained unmatched. The CDR3 sequence is CASSPPGQGNYGYTF. In DNA form, the CDR3 reads TGTGCCAGCTCACCACCGGGACAGGGAAACTATGGCTACACCTTC. Together with reference TRBV18 and TRBJ1-2, the CDR3 gives the full variable domain: NAGVMQNPRHLVRRRGQEARLRCSPMKGHSHVYWYRQLPEEGLKFMVYLQKENIIDESGMPKERFSAEFPKEGPSILRIQQVVRGDSAAYFCASSPPGQGNYGYTFGSGTRLTVV.

This clone was recorded once. The genes are TRBV30 and TRBJ2-2, with 8 bases lining up with TRBD2. J gave up 1 base and V 3 bases, and 1 base lay outside the gene matches. The V gene's germline CDR1 is GTSNPN and CDR2 SVGIG (reference sequence). This CDR3 spans 14 amino acids. The CDR3 DNA sequence: TGTGCCTGGAGAACTAGCGGGAACACCGGGGAGCTGTTTTTT. Its protein product is CAWRTSGNTGELFF.

The chain is built from TRBV9 and TRBJ1-4; unclear D gene. V shed 0 bases and J shed 4 bases, with 7 bases lying between them. The germline V gene encodes CDR1 SGDLS and CDR2 YYNGEE. The CDR3 loop spans 14 amino acids. Here the CDR3 reads CASSVDMYNEKLFF. As DNA, the CDR3 is TGTGCCAGCAGCGTAGATATGTATAATGAAAAACTGTTTTTT. Combining the CDR3 with reference TRBV9 and TRBJ1-4 gives the whole variable domain DSGVTQTPKHLITATGQRVTLRCSPRSGDLSVYWYQQSLDQGLQFLIQYYNGEERAKGNILERFSAQQFPDLHSELNLSSLELGDSALYFCASSVDMYNEKLFFGSGTQLSVL.

This clone was counted a single time. This chain links TRBV5-8 with TRBJ1-2; D remains ambiguous. V lost 7 bases to trimming and J lost 4 bases, with 11 bases between them. This CDR3 comprises 12 residues. CDR1 is SGHTS and CDR2 is YDEGEE in the germline V gene. CDR3 in DNA: TGTGCCAGCGGCGGCGGCCCCTATGGCTACACCTTC. Encoded protein: CASGGGPYGYTF. Looking up the rest from reference TRBV5-8 and TRBJ1-2 gives the full variable domain: EAGVTQSPTHLIKTRGQQATLRCSPISGHTSVYWYQQALGLGLQFLLWYDEGEERNRGNFPPRFSGRQFPNYSSELNVNALELEDSALYLCASGGGPYGYTFGSGTRLTVV.

The chain carries TRBV15 and TRBJ2-1; 9 nucleotides agree with TRBD1. The germline gives CDR1 LNHNV, CDR2 YYDKDF (reference sequence). The CDR3 has 16 amino acids. Trimming cost V 4 bases and J 7 bases; bases outside gene matches: 11. For the CDR3, the DNA is TGTGCCACCAGCAAGGGACAGGGAAGCCTAGGGAATGAGCAGTTCTTC. Encoded protein: CATSKGQGSLGNEQFF.

The V and J genes are TRBV29-1 and TRBJ1-2; 8 nucleotides agree with TRBD1. The CDR3 covers 13 residues. The germline V gene encodes CDR1 SQVTM and CDR2 ANQGSEA. With V trimmed by 4 bases and J by 6 bases, 7 bases remained unmatched. The CDR3 loop reads CSVGARTGNGYTF. DNA of the CDR3: TGCAGCGTTGGGGCGAGGACAGGGAATGGCTACACCTTC.

V gene TRBV7-9 combines with J gene TRBJ1-2; 8 bases fit TRBD1. Germline V gives CDR1 SEHNR, CDR2 FQNEAQ (reference sequence). V lost 4 bases to trimming and J lost 3 bases; unmatched junction nucleotides: 4. The CDR3 has 14 amino acids. Here the CDR3 DNA reads TGTGCCAGCAGCTCGACAGGGGCCCACTATGGCTACACCTTC. This gives the protein CASSSTGAHYGYTF.

CDR3 coding DNA: TGTGCCAGCAGCTCACTACAGGGGTTTGGTGAAGCTTTCTTT. Its translation: CASSSLQGFGEAFF. The V gene is TRBV5-4, the J gene TRBJ1-1; 7 bases are shared with TRBD1. Looked up from germline, CDR1 is SGHNT and CDR2 is YYREEE (reference sequence). This CDR3 has 14 residues. J gave up 7 bases and V 3 bases, and 9 bases lay outside the gene matches.

The chain recombines TRBV18 with TRBJ1-1, with D perhaps TRBD1 (6 bases). Trimming pared 1 base from V and 3 bases from J, leaving 6 bases between. Looked up from germline, CDR1 is KGHSH and CDR2 is LQKENI. The CDR3 contains 13 residues. The CDR3 reads CASSPRTDTEAFF. The CDR3 coding sequence is TGTGCCAGCTCACCACGGACAGACACTGAAGCTTTCTTT.

V is TRBV2 and J is TRBJ1-2; maybe TRBD1 (5 bases). CDR1 is SNHLY, CDR2 FYNNEI, per germline. V dropped 10 bases and J dropped 8 bases, with 14 bases sitting between them. This CDR3 spans 11 amino acids. The chain's CDR3 is CAITGGWGYTF. The CDR3 region has the DNA TGTGCCATCACCGGGGGTTGGGGCTACACCTTC.

The chain combines TRBV9 with TRBJ1-1, with 9 bases that match TRBD1. The germline gives CDR1 SGDLS, CDR2 YYNGEE. This CDR3 has 14 residues. The V gene end was trimmed by 4 bases and the J gene end by 5 bases; junction bases not matched to a gene: 6. The chain's CDR3 is CASSPRTGDTEAFF. DNA for the CDR3: TGTGCCAGCAGCCCCCGGACAGGGGATACTGAAGCTTTCTTT.

The J gene is TRBJ1-4, the V gene TRBV11-2; 8 bases fit TRBD1. Germline assignment: CDR1 SGHAT and CDR2 FQNNGV. The CDR3 covers 14 residues. Trimming took 5 bases from V and 12 from J; bases not matched to a gene: 11. The DNA of the CDR3 is TGTGCCAGCAGCCTCGGGACAGGTGAACGTGAACTGTTTTTT. The encoded protein is CASSLGTGERELFF. The full variable domain, its missing parts supplied by reference TRBV11-2 and TRBJ1-4, is EAGVAQSPRYKIIEKRQSVAFWCNPISGHATLYWYQQILGQGPKLLIQFQNNGVVDDSQLPKDRFSAERLKGVDSTLKIQPAKLEDSAVYLCASSLGTGERELFFGSGTQLSVL.

V usage is TRBV15 and J usage is TRBJ1-5, with D possibly TRBD1 on 5 matching bases. The germline gives CDR1 LNHNV, CDR2 YYDKDF (reference sequence). The germline V and J ends were trimmed by 0 bases and 6 bases, with 12 bases remaining between them. The CDR3 has 15 amino acids. Here the CDR3 reads CATSRDQGLGQPQHF. The DNA of the CDR3 is TGTGCCACCAGCAGAGATCAGGGACTCGGTCAGCCCCAGCATTTT.

This chain joins TRBV28 and TRBJ1-4, with 7 bases lining up with TRBD1. This CDR3 is built from 16 residues. Trimming cost V 8 bases and J 8 bases; bases outside gene matches: 17. In germline, CDR1 is MDHEN, CDR2 SYDVKM. The DNA for the CDR3 is TGTGCCAGCCACCCCCCCGGGACAGACCCAGAGGAAAAACTGTTTTTT. This gives the protein CASHPPGTDPEEKLFF.

This rearrangement joins TRBV7-9 to TRBJ1-4; the D gene is possibly TRBD1 (5 bases). V lost 3 bases, J lost 0 bases, and 11 bases lay in between. Germline V gives CDR1 SEHNR, CDR2 FQNEAQ (reference sequence). This CDR3 has 16 residues. CDR3 amino acids: CASSLQDIATNEKLFF. CDR3 nucleotide sequence: TGTGCCAGCAGCTTGCAGGACATTGCAACTAATGAAAAACTGTTTTTT.

The chain carries TRBV5-5 and TRBJ2-1, with TRBD1 identical over 7 bases. The ends lost 2 bases at V and 15 bases at J; junction bases unmatched: 5. CDR3 length: 11 residues. CDR1 and CDR2 from the germline V gene are SGHKS and YYEKEE (reference sequence). CDR3 in amino acids: CASSLAQGVFF. The CDR3 region has the DNA TGTGCCAGCAGCTTAGCGCAGGGGGTGTTCTTC. Drawing the rest from reference TRBV5-5 and TRBJ2-1, the complete variable domain is DAGVTQSPTHLIKTRGQQVTLRCSPISGHKSVSWYQQVLGQGPQFIFQYYEKEERGRGNFPDRFSARQFPNYSSELNVNALLLGDSALYLCASSLAQGVFFGPGTRLTVL.

This rearrangement joins TRBV6-1 to TRBJ1-5, with unresolved D. CDR3 length: 14 residues. The ends were cut back, 0 bases at V and 11 bases at J, with 14 bases in the middle. Germline V gives CDR1 MNHNS, CDR2 SASEGT. CDR3 DNA: TGTGCCAGCAGTGAAGCGCTTGCGGAGGCAGCCCAGCATTTT. This encodes CASSEALAEAAQHF.

On this clone itself: The sample has other DNA sequences that encode this CDR3 too. This chain connects TRBV9 to TRBJ2-7; D is perhaps TRBD2 (5 bases). This CDR3 spans 13 amino acids. V was pared by 2 bases and J by 2 bases, with 8 bases between. Germline CDR1 SGDLS, CDR2 YYNGEE. CDR3 DNA sequence: TGTGCCAGCAGCGTTGAGGGAACCTACGAGCAGTACTTC. It encodes CASSVEGTYEQYF.

CDR3 coding DNA: TGTGCCTGGAGTGTCTTACTTAACACCGGGGAGCTGTTTTTT. It is translated as CAWSVLLNTGELFF. The genes are TRBV30 and TRBJ2-2; D remains ambiguous. This CDR3 is built from 14 residues. The V and J ends lost 0 bases and 2 bases respectively, with 7 bases between them. The germline V gene encodes CDR1 GTSNPN and CDR2 SVGIG (reference sequence).

The chain employs TRBV12-3 or TRBV12-4 and TRBJ1-2; no reliable D call. The length of the CDR3 is 13 residues. V lost 5 bases and J 8 bases, leaving 15 bases between the germline ends. CDR3 residues: CASSEDYTRGYTF. The CDR3 DNA is TGTGCCAGCAGTGAAGATTACACGCGGGGCTACACCTTC.